A single T cell receptor beta chain is shown here with its context. This CDR3 comprises 13 residues. Per germline, CDR1 GTSNPN and CDR2 SVGIG (reference sequence). The V gene lost 7 bases and the J gene lost 7 bases, with 19 bases spanning the gap. The assay was immunoSEQ multiplex PCR, and TCRdb's table has in-frame clones only and misses some. The table includes roughly 100,000 clones, nearly 90% detected once. The time point was: after dendritic cell vaccination, including at tumor progression/relapse. The source of the sample is a study of glioma-infiltrating T cells after dendritic cell vaccination.

Specimen: blood, collected after dendritic cell vaccination. The TCR originated in a human donor with glioblastoma. The V gene is TRBV30, the J gene TRBJ1-2; D is uncertain. Here the CDR3 DNA reads TGTGCCTCCCATGGACTAGGCTTGGGTGGCTACACCTTC. Protein sequence: CASHGLGLGGYTF.